Listed here is a single T cell receptor beta chain. This entry comes from a study of cytotoxic CD8 clonotypes in ibrutinib-treated CLL. Assay: immunoSEQ multiplex PCR; the TCRdb copy retains only in-frame clones and omits some. There are approximately 120,000 clones in the sample; under 90% occur only once, and around 3.3% lies in the top ten. CDR1 MNHNS and CDR2 SASEGT come from the germline V gene. V lost 1 base and J lost 7, with 14 bases in between. The CDR3 is 15 amino acids. The chain has TRBV6-1 and TRBJ1-5; no firm D call. The clonotype originates from a human donor with chronic lymphocytic leukemia. The material was PBMCs, obtained after 24 months of ibrutinib treatment. CDR3 sequence reads: CASSEGGRSQQPQHF. The DNA for the CDR3 is TGTGCCAGCAGTGAAGGAGGGCGATCGCAACAGCCCCAGCATTTT.